This T cell receptor (beta chain) originates from a study of tumor and adjacent non-tumor tissue in lung cancer. The CDR3 runs 13 residues. Germline CDR1 and CDR2: SQVTM and ANQGSEA. No cell sorting was done before RNA was extracted from the tissue. The normal lung tissue was taken more than 3 cm from the tumor edge. Donors were chemotherapy-naive, newly diagnosed lung cancer surgical patients in China, August–late 2014. The library came from three nested PCR rounds adapted from ARM-PCR protocols. One entry per CDR3 protein, called by TCRdb with MiXCR from the multiplex PCR reads. Of almost 75,000 distinct CDR3 sequences listed, around two thirds are singletons.

Sequenced: distant non-tumor lung tissue. The chain uses TRBV29-1 and TRBJ1-1; possibly TRBD1 for D (6 bases). This clonotype was obtained from a woman between 50 and 59 years old with non-small cell lung cancer. The CDR3 DNA reads TGCAGTGCTGCCAAGGGGGTGAACACTGAAGCTTTCTTT. This gives the protein CSAAKGVNTEAFF.